This passage covers 20 T cell receptor beta chains from one sample sequenced in a study of blood T cell repertoires in COVID-19. TCRdb's table, derived via immunoSEQ multiplex PCR, lists solely in-frame clones and lacks some. The repertoire consists of 300,000 to 400,000 clones, with approximately 86% occurring once and the leading ten covering roughly 8.9%. Sequencing was done on a sample of peripheral blood. All receptors derive from a man aged 25-45 years with COVID-19, enrolled during active disease.

This clone was detected only once. This CDR3 is CASSLRTGDTDTQYF. CDR3 sequence (DNA): TGTGCCAGCTCACTACGGACAGGGGATACAGATACGCAGTATTTT. The chain recombines TRBV18 with TRBJ2-3; 9 bases are shared with TRBD1. The CDR3 runs 15 residues. The ends lost 4 bases at V and 3 bases at J; junction bases unmatched: 5. Germline values: CDR1 KGHSH, CDR2 LQKENI.

Remarks on this clone: At one end the junction does not follow the germline gene, possibly because of a read error. The chain links TRBV4-1 to TRBJ2-3; the D gene is possibly TRBD2 (6 bases). The length of the CDR3 is 15 residues. Germline CDR1 MGHRA, CDR2 YSYEKL. This CDR3 is CASSQDENLALPYHF. In DNA form, the CDR3 reads TGCGCCAGCAGCCAAGACGAGAACCTAGCGCTTCCCTACCATTTT.

The chain carries TRBV5-1 and TRBJ2-7; 12 bases match TRBD1. With V trimmed by 0 bases and J by 7 bases, 8 bases remained unmatched. CDR1 is SGHRS and CDR2 is YFSETQ in the germline V gene. CDR3 length equals 16 residues. The CDR3 nucleotides are TGCGCCAGCAGCTTGGGGCATGGGACAGGGGGCGATGAGCAGTACTTC. Translation gives CASSLGHGTGGDEQYF.

Details on this clone: Other DNA sequences of this sample code for an identical CDR3. The chain is built from TRBV4-1 and TRBJ2-7; 8 bases are a match to TRBD2. The CDR3 consists of 14 residues. Unmatched junction bases numbered 3, after V lost 1 base and J lost 4 bases. The germline gives CDR1 MGHRA, CDR2 YSYEKL. The CDR3 protein is CASSQAGGSYEQYF. The CDR3 DNA reads TGCGCCAGCAGCCAAGCGGGAGGGTCATACGAGCAGTACTTC.

The genes are TRBV3-1 (or the pseudogene TRBV3-2) and TRBJ2-7; D might be TRBD1 (6 bases). V lost 3 bases to trimming and J lost 3 bases, with 12 bases between them. The germline gives CDR1 LGHDT, CDR2 YNNKEL (reference sequence). This CDR3 region has 14 residues. This CDR3 is CASSHRTENYEQYF. CDR3 nucleotide sequence: TGTGCCAGCAGCCATAGGACAGAGAACTACGAGCAGTACTTC.

The CDR3 protein is CASSIEAGGGAGQPQHF. Here the CDR3 DNA reads TGTGCCAGTAGTATAGAGGCGGGGGGGGGAGCAGGGCAGCCCCAGCATTTT. The rearrangement links TRBV19 to TRBJ1-5, with D maybe TRBD1 (5 bases). The length of the CDR3 is 17 residues. The V gene lost 0 bases and the J gene lost 7 bases, with 19 bases spanning the gap. Germline CDR1 is LNHDA and CDR2 is SQIVND (reference sequence).

CDR3 amino acids: CASSLDWQGKGGGELFF. The CDR3 bases are TGTGCCAGCAGCTTGGATTGGCAGGGGAAGGGCGGAGGGGAGCTGTTTTTT. The chain uses TRBV5-4 and TRBJ2-2; tentatively, D is TRBD1 (6 bases). The CDR3 sequence is 17 residues long. The V gene lost 0 bases and the J gene lost 8 bases, with 20 bases spanning the gap. Per the germline V gene, CDR1 is SGHNT and CDR2 is YYREEE (reference sequence).

Only a few counts were recorded for this clone. The chain uses TRBV19 and TRBJ2-1; D is undetermined. Trimming removed 3 bases from V and 6 bases from J, with 12 bases in between. The CDR3 is 14 amino acids. Germline V lookup: CDR1 LNHDA, CDR2 SQIVND (reference sequence). CDR3 amino acids: CASSIPQERNEQFF. CDR3 DNA sequence: TGTGCCAGTAGTATTCCGCAGGAACGCAATGAGCAGTTCTTC.

The genes are TRBV6-5 and TRBJ2-7; D gene unclear. CDR3 length equals 14 residues. Germline CDR1 and CDR2: MNHEY and SVGAGI. Trimming pared 0 bases from V and 2 bases from J, leaving 8 bases between. CDR3 loop: CASSYSGSPYEQYF. The CDR3 DNA follows: TGTGCCAGCAGTTACTCTGGCAGTCCCTACGAGCAGTACTTC.

The V gene is TRBV27, the J gene TRBJ2-1, with 11 bases aligning to TRBD2. This CDR3 is built from 15 residues. The J segment lost 12 bases and the V segment lost 6 bases, leaving 13 bases of the junction unmatched. CDR1 is MNHEY and CDR2 is SMNVEV in the germline V gene (reference sequence). The DNA for the CDR3 is TGTGCCAGCAGCCTTAGCGGGAGGGCCGACGAGTGGCAGTTCTTC. Protein: CASSLSGRADEWQFF.

The J gene is TRBJ2-5, the V gene TRBV5-1; perhaps TRBD1 as D (5 bases). The CDR3 consists of 15 residues. Deletions cut 0 bases from V and 7 bases from J, with 16 bases between. Germline V gives CDR1 SGHRS, CDR2 YFSETQ. This chain's CDR3 is CASSLGGQVAGTQYF. The CDR3 DNA reads TGCGCCAGCAGCTTGGGGGGCCAGGTCGCAGGGACCCAGTACTTC.

This clone was detected ten times or more. The chain couples TRBV18 to TRBJ2-7; maybe TRBD1 (5 bases). V lost 0 bases, J lost 5 bases, and 11 bases lay in between. The CDR3 has 14 amino acids. The germline V gene encodes CDR1 KGHSH and CDR2 LQKENI. Here the CDR3 reads CASSPPGRAHEQYF. DNA of the CDR3: TGTGCCAGCTCACCACCGGGCAGGGCCCACGAGCAGTACTTC.

The genes are TRBV7-7 and TRBJ2-5; the match to TRBD1 covers 8 bases. Germline V gene sequence: CDR1 SSHAT, CDR2 FNYEAQ (reference sequence). V trimming: 0 bases; J trimming: 7 bases; junction bases outside the gene matches: 4. The CDR3 consists of 14 residues. The CDR3 DNA follows: TGTGCCAGCAGCTTAGCCTCGACAGGGGCGACCCAGTACTTC. This gives the protein CASSLASTGATQYF.

The chain recombines TRBV4-3 with TRBJ1-3, with D possibly being TRBD1 (5 bases). This CDR3 has 15 residues. Per germline, CDR1 LGHNA and CDR2 YSLEER. Trimming removed 0 bases at V and 1 base at J, with 7 bases between. The CDR3 coding sequence is TGCGCCAGCAGCCAAGACAGGGTTTCTGGAAACACCATATATTTT. Residues: CASSQDRVSGNTIYF.

The table lists this clone with a count of one. V usage is TRBV10-3 and J usage is TRBJ2-1, with D unclear. The CDR3 sequence is 16 residues long. The V gene lost 2 bases and the J gene lost 5 bases, with 16 bases spanning the gap. In germline, CDR1 is ENHRY, CDR2 SYGVKD. CDR3 DNA sequence: TGTGCCATCAGTGAGCTGGTTGAGGAGAATGACAATGAGCAGTTCTTC. This gives the protein CAISELVEENDNEQFF.

The rearrangement links TRBV27 to TRBJ2-3; no firm D call. Trimming stripped 7 bases from V and 6 bases from J, with 8 bases between. The CDR3 contains 11 residues. CDR1 is MNHEY, CDR2 SMNVEV, per germline (reference sequence). The CDR3 spells CASTGLDTQYF. CDR3 coding DNA: TGTGCCAGCACGGGTCTGGATACGCAGTATTTT.

This sequence joins TRBV28 and TRBJ2-6; no definite D call. Between the trimmed V and J ends, which lost 3 bases and 0 bases, there was a span of 9 bases. The germline V gene has CDR1 MDHEN and CDR2 SYDVKM. The CDR3 extends over 16 amino acids. The CDR3 sequence is CASSLVANSGANVLTF. As DNA, the CDR3 is TGTGCCAGCAGTTTGGTCGCGAACTCTGGGGCCAACGTCCTGACTTTC.

This clone was counted only a few times. The chain is built from TRBV2 and TRBJ2-2; D gene unclear. V lost 2 bases and J 5 bases, leaving 9 bases between the germline ends. CDR3 length equals 14 residues. The germline CDR1 and CDR2 sequences are SNHLY and FYNNEI. CDR3 region: CASSERRGTGELFF. The DNA for the CDR3 is TGTGCCAGCAGTGAAAGGCGCGGAACCGGGGAGCTGTTTTTT.

The chain joins TRBV3-1 (or the pseudogene TRBV3-2) to TRBJ2-1; maybe TRBD2 (5 bases). There are 15 residues in the CDR3. CDR1 is LGHDT and CDR2 is YNNKEL in the germline V gene (reference sequence). Trimming took 6 bases from V and 0 from J, leaving 12 bases between them. Written as DNA, the CDR3 is TGTGCCAGCAGTCCCTCGGGGAGCTCCTACAATGAGCAGTTCTTC. Its protein is CASSPSGSSYNEQFF.

This chain joins TRBV6-5 and TRBJ1-2, with a tentative D call TRBD1 (5 bases). The germline V gene encodes CDR1 MNHEY and CDR2 SVGAGI. Trimming pared 6 bases from V and 4 bases from J, leaving 12 bases between. This CDR3 region has 13 residues. The CDR3 spells CASRMRQSYGYTF. The DNA of the CDR3 is TGTGCCAGCAGGATGCGACAGTCCTATGGCTACACCTTC.